The 16 T cell receptor beta chains in this list originate from one sample, sequenced in a study of blood T cell repertoires in COVID-19. Sequencing was performed with immunoSEQ multiplex PCR; in TCRdb, only in-frame clones are kept and a portion is missing. The repertoire includes over 130,000 clones, 65% to 90% of them detected once, and over 2.5% sits in the top ten. The sample was peripheral blood. The receptor source for this set is a man aged 45 to 65 with acute or convalescent COVID-19.

The chain combines TRBV27 with TRBJ2-2; unclear D gene. Trimming took off 5 bases at V and 5 bases at J, with 15 bases between the two ends. Germline V gene sequence: CDR1 MNHEY, CDR2 SMNVEV (reference sequence). CDR3 length: 15 amino acids. The CDR3 DNA reads TGTGCCAGCAGTCCGAGACGGCAAGCGACCGGGGAGCTGTTTTTT. This gives the protein CASSPRRQATGELFF.

CDR3 sequence (DNA): TGCAGCCTACGACAAGGGGGCAGAGGCTACACCTTC. It specifies CSLRQGGRGYTF. V is TRBV29-1 and J is TRBJ1-2; TRBD1 matches at 7 bases. V gave up 8 bases and J gave up 8 bases; unmatched junction bases: 11. Germline V gene lookup returns CDR1 SQVTM and CDR2 ANQGSEA. This CDR3 region has 12 residues.

This clone was detected only once. This chain links TRBV9 with TRBJ1-2, with 7 bases aligning to TRBD1. V lost 4 bases to trimming and J lost 8 bases; unmatched junction nucleotides: 11. The CDR3 sequence is 14 residues long. Per germline, CDR1 SGDLS and CDR2 YYNGEE. The CDR3 region has the DNA TGTGCCAGCAGCCAGACCGGGACAGCCAACGGCTACACCTTC. It is translated as CASSQTGTANGYTF.

On this clone itself: This same CDR3 is encoded by further DNA sequences in the sample. The chain carries TRBV2 and TRBJ1-5; TRBD1 might be the D (6 bases). The CDR3 is 14 residues long. Trimming stripped 6 bases from V and 4 bases from J, with 13 bases between. CDR1 is SNHLY, CDR2 FYNNEI, per germline. CDR3 protein: CASSQQGGNQPQHF. CDR3 nucleotide sequence: TGTGCCAGCAGCCAACAGGGCGGTAATCAGCCCCAGCATTTT.

This clone was observed many times. The chain links TRBV29-1 to TRBJ2-7; weak D call: TRBD1 (5 bases). This CDR3 region has 13 residues. Trimming stripped 3 bases from V and 2 bases from J, with 11 bases between. Per the germline V gene, CDR1 is SQVTM and CDR2 is ANQGSEA. The CDR3 here is CSVEQGETYEQYF. In DNA, the CDR3 is TGCAGCGTTGAGCAGGGTGAGACCTACGAGCAGTACTTC.

This clone was counted once. This chain joins TRBV2 and TRBJ2-7, with D possibly TRBD1 on 6 matching bases. The V end was cut by 6 bases, the J end by 0 bases, with 12 bases between. CDR3 length: 14 amino acids. Germline loops: CDR1 SNHLY, CDR2 FYNNEI. Written as DNA, the CDR3 is TGTGCCAGCAGCCCCCCGGGACACTCCTACGAGCAGTACTTC. Its protein product is CASSPPGHSYEQYF.

The chain recombines TRBV6-5 with TRBJ1-2; 8 positions match TRBD1. Germline values: CDR1 MNHEY, CDR2 SVGAGI. CDR3 length equals 14 residues. Unmatched junction bases numbered 7, after V lost 6 bases and J lost 4 bases. The CDR3 DNA follows: TGTGCCAGCAGCCAACAGGGGGGCGCCTATGGCTACACCTTC. This encodes CASSQQGGAYGYTF.

This clone was counted a few times. V is TRBV30 and J is TRBJ2-5, with 8 bases identical to TRBD2. The V segment lost 0 bases and the J segment 5 bases; nucleotides outside the gene matches: 5. Germline loops: CDR1 GTSNPN, CDR2 SVGIG (reference sequence). CDR3 length equals 14 residues. The CDR3 DNA follows: TGTGCCTGGAGTGTTGGAGCGGGAGTGGAGACCCAGTACTTC. This encodes CAWSVGAGVETQYF.

The chain couples TRBV6-6 to TRBJ1-2; D perhaps matches TRBD1 (5 bases). With 6 bases removed from V and 2 bases from J, the gap between germline ends came to 10 bases. This CDR3 is 13 amino acids long. Germline CDR1 is MNHNY and CDR2 is SVGAGI (reference sequence). The CDR3 DNA reads as TGTGCCAGCAGACCGCGACAGAACTATGGCTACACCTTC. Amino acids: CASRPRQNYGYTF.

The rearrangement uses TRBV27 and TRBJ2-7; D gene ambiguous. Trimming removed 5 bases from V and 3 bases from J, with 14 bases in between. The CDR3 spans 14 residues. CDR1 MNHEY and CDR2 SMNVEV come from the germline V gene (reference sequence). CDR3 DNA: TGTGCCAGCAGTCGCCCTGAAAGGAGCTACGAGCAGTACTTC. Translating gives CASSRPERSYEQYF.

The chain couples TRBV6-2 or TRBV6-3 to TRBJ1-2; D unresolved. CDR1 and CDR2 (germline): MNHEY, SVGEGT. V was clipped by 2 bases and J by 5 bases, with 12 bases between them. The CDR3 consists of 14 residues. The CDR3 here is CASSYGGMEYGYTF. CDR3 in DNA: TGTGCCAGCAGTTACGGTGGCATGGAGTATGGCTACACCTTC.

The chain's CDR3 is CASSGTGGPQAFF. The CDR3 region has the DNA TGTGCCAGCAGTGGGACAGGGGGACCCCAAGCTTTCTTT. The genes are TRBV2 and TRBJ1-1; 10 bases agree with TRBD1. Trimming removed 4 bases from V and 9 bases from J; junction bases left unmatched: 5. Germline CDR1 SNHLY, CDR2 FYNNEI. This CDR3 region has 13 residues.

The chain carries TRBV5-1 and TRBJ2-1, with TRBD2 matching over 12 bases. Germline values: CDR1 SGHRS, CDR2 YFSETQ. The J segment lost 4 bases and the V segment lost 5 bases, leaving 19 bases of the junction unmatched. The CDR3 covers 20 residues. The CDR3: CASRDEFLAGGLRRYNEQFF. The DNA for the CDR3 is TGCGCCAGCAGGGACGAATTCCTAGCGGGGGGGCTCAGGCGGTACAATGAGCAGTTCTTC.

The chain links TRBV11-2 to TRBJ1-6; no clear D gene. CDR1 is SGHAT, CDR2 FQNNGV, per germline. The CDR3 contains 14 residues. V shed 0 bases and J shed 6 bases, with 6 bases lying between them. CDR3 coding DNA: TGTGCCAGCAGCTTAGAGGCGGGTAATTCACCCCTCCACTTT. Translation: CASSLEAGNSPLHF.

This sequence joins TRBV7-8 and TRBJ1-5, with 8 bases identical to TRBD1. Germline loops: CDR1 SGHVS, CDR2 FQNEAQ. Germline trimming cut 7 bases from V and 2 bases from J; bases unmatched to any gene: 22. CDR3 length: 20 amino acids. CDR3 nucleotide sequence: TGTGCCAGCACCCCTTCACGGGACAGGTATTTGGGAAAGGGCAATCAGCCCCAGCATTTT. Translating gives CASTPSRDRYLGKGNQPQHF.

The chain couples TRBV18 to TRBJ2-7; D gene ambiguous. The CDR3 covers 13 residues. Deletions cut 3 bases from V and 0 bases from J, with 6 bases between. Per germline, CDR1 KGHSH and CDR2 LQKENI. CDR3 residues: CASSPSLSYEQYF. As DNA, the CDR3 is TGTGCCAGCTCACCCTCTCTCTCCTACGAGCAGTACTTC.